The 26 T cell receptor beta chains given below trace back to one sample, sequenced in a study of cytomegalovirus exposure and HLA in healthy donors (dated 2017 in TCRdb). Preparation of the library involved the immunoSEQ multiplex PCR assay. For the multiplex PCR, a mixture combining 60 forward primers for TCR Vbeta segments and 13 reverse primers for TCR Jbeta segments was used. Drawn from immuneACCESS, this table holds only the in-frame rearrangements with V and J called that TCRdb kept. Clones are partly lost; checked studies trace under half to an unresolved V gene and leave the rest unexplained. The sample has around 250,000 clones on record, approximately 82% of them singletons. About 7.5% of the sample rests with the top ten. The sample consisted of PBMCs. The receptor source for this set is a woman aged 55-70 years in good health and CMV-seropositive.

This clone was counted a few times. The V and J genes are TRBV18 and TRBJ1-1; D gene unclear. CDR1 and CDR2 (germline): KGHSH, LQKENI. The CDR3 contains 13 residues. V shed 0 bases and J shed 7 bases, with 9 bases lying between them. The CDR3 spells CASSPPSSVEAFF. The CDR3 coding sequence is TGTGCCAGCTCACCACCGTCCAGTGTTGAAGCTTTCTTT.

The chain joins TRBV25-1 to TRBJ1-2; TRBD1 might be the D (5 bases). This CDR3 comprises 12 residues. Germline V lookup: CDR1 MGHDK, CDR2 SYGVNS. V dropped 7 bases and J dropped 8 bases, with 14 bases sitting between them. The CDR3 DNA is TGTGCCAGCAAGGCAGGCGGGGGGGGCTACACCTTC. It is translated as CASKAGGGGYTF.

The chain couples TRBV4-1 to TRBJ2-3; 7 positions match TRBD2. The CDR3 covers 16 residues. The V gene's germline CDR1 is MGHRA and CDR2 YSYEKL. V lost 2 bases to trimming and J lost 2 bases; unmatched junction nucleotides: 7. As DNA, the CDR3 is TGCGCCAGCAGCCAACCCTCAGCGGGAACCACAGATACGCAGTATTTT. Translation gives CASSQPSAGTTDTQYF.

This clone was detected once. The rearrangement joins TRBV5-6 to TRBJ2-5; weak D call: TRBD2 (6 bases). CDR3 length: 15 residues. Germline V gene lookup returns CDR1 SGHDT and CDR2 YYEEEE. Trimming removed 3 bases at V and 4 bases at J, with 16 bases between. The CDR3 loop is CASSSTTSHRETQYF. In nucleotides, the CDR3 is TGTGCCAGCAGCTCGACTACTAGCCATAGAGAGACCCAGTACTTC.

The V and J genes are TRBV5-6 and TRBJ1-1; D call uncertain. This CDR3 has 13 amino acids. Germline V lookup: CDR1 SGHDT, CDR2 YYEEEE. V gave up 3 bases and J gave up 5 bases, with 11 bases separating them. Here the CDR3 reads CASSYIPGTEAFF. The CDR3 DNA sequence: TGTGCCAGCAGCTACATCCCGGGGACTGAAGCTTTCTTT.

The chain has TRBV14 and TRBJ2-3; perhaps TRBD1 as D (6 bases). CDR1 is SGHDN, CDR2 FVKESK, per germline. V was pared by 0 bases and J by 5 bases, with 18 bases between. There are 17 residues in the CDR3. The DNA for the CDR3 is TGTGCCAGCAGCCAAGATGAGGGCAGGGGCAGAAGAGATACGCAGTATTTT. Translating gives CASSQDEGRGRRDTQYF.

The V gene is TRBV19, the J gene TRBJ1-2; 8 bases are shared with TRBD1. Germline CDR1 is LNHDA and CDR2 is SQIVND (reference sequence). V gave up 5 bases and J gave up 5 bases; unmatched junction bases: 10. This CDR3 has 15 amino acids. Here the CDR3 DNA reads TGTGCCAGTAGTGTAATCGACAGGGGTTTGTATGGCTACACCTTC. Translation: CASSVIDRGLYGYTF.

CDR3 protein: CASSPGGFGRPNQPQHF. Written as DNA, the CDR3 is TGTGCCAGCAGCCCAGGCGGGTTCGGACGGCCCAATCAGCCCCAGCATTTT. V is TRBV7-9 and J is TRBJ1-5, with D unclear. Looked up from germline, CDR1 is SEHNR and CDR2 is FQNEAQ (reference sequence). Trimming cost V 5 bases and J 3 bases, with 20 bases left between them. CDR3 length: 17 amino acids.

This clone was detected only a few times. V is TRBV5-1 and J is TRBJ2-5; TRBD1 aligns across 7 bases. This CDR3 contains 14 residues. CDR1 and CDR2 from the germline V gene are SGHRS and YFSETQ. V shed 6 bases, J shed 5 bases, and the junction held 10 bases outside the gene matches. CDR3 loop: CASKQGQLGETQYF. CDR3 coding DNA: TGCGCCAGCAAACAGGGGCAACTTGGGGAGACCCAGTACTTC.

This sequence joins TRBV9 and TRBJ2-7; perhaps TRBD2 as D (6 bases). V lost 0 bases and J 3 bases, leaving 10 bases between the germline ends. The germline V gene has CDR1 SGDLS and CDR2 YYNGEE. The CDR3 spans 14 residues. CDR3 DNA: TGTGCCAGCAGCGTAGGCGGGGCCAACTACGAGCAGTACTTC. It specifies CASSVGGANYEQYF.

The V gene is TRBV19, the J gene TRBJ2-7; no clear D gene. The CDR3 loop spans 14 amino acids. The germline V gene encodes CDR1 LNHDA and CDR2 SQIVND (reference sequence). V was trimmed by 3 bases and J by 0 bases, leaving 9 bases between them. The CDR3 protein is CASSIRVNSYEQYF. The CDR3 region has the DNA TGTGCCAGTAGTATCCGAGTAAACTCCTACGAGCAGTACTTC.

This chain connects TRBV18 to TRBJ2-7; D perhaps matches TRBD1 (6 bases). Per the germline V gene, CDR1 is KGHSH and CDR2 is LQKENI. This CDR3 comprises 14 residues. V was cut by 0 bases and J by 2 bases, with 8 bases left in between. The CDR3 DNA is TGTGCCAGCTCACCACCAGAGGGGGCCTACGAGCAGTACTTC. Translating it yields CASSPPEGAYEQYF.

This clone was found a few times. The chain links TRBV6-4 to TRBJ2-7; D may be TRBD1 (6 bases). Per germline, CDR1 MRHNA and CDR2 SNTAGT. This CDR3 region has 14 residues. V was shortened by 4 bases and J by 4 bases, with 14 bases between the two germline ends. The CDR3 sequence: CASSAQGGVYEQYF. For the CDR3, the DNA is TGTGCCAGCAGTGCCCAAGGGGGAGTGTACGAGCAGTACTTC.

The J gene is TRBJ2-5, the V gene TRBV15; TRBD2 matches at 10 bases. The CDR3 runs 16 residues. CDR1 and CDR2 (germline): LNHNV, YYDKDF (reference sequence). V trimming: 4 bases; J trimming: 5 bases; junction bases outside the gene matches: 10. CDR3 sequence (DNA): TGTGCCACCAGCAATCTAGCGGGAGACGTCCAGGAGACCCAGTACTTC. Protein: CATSNLAGDVQETQYF.

In its sample, this clone was seen a few times. This chain links TRBV9 with TRBJ2-3; D might be TRBD2 (6 bases). From germline, CDR1 is SGDLS and CDR2 YYNGEE. The CDR3 totals 13 residues. The V and J ends lost 7 bases and 2 bases respectively, with 11 bases between them. CDR3 nucleotide sequence: TGTGCCAGCGGGAGGAGGGACACAGATACGCAGTATTTT. This codes for CASGRRDTDTQYF.

V is TRBV2 and J is TRBJ1-1; perhaps TRBD1 as D (6 bases). Germline-derived CDR1 and CDR2 are SNHLY and FYNNEI. This CDR3 comprises 12 residues. Between the trimmed V and J ends, which lost 5 bases and 7 bases, there was a span of 11 bases. CDR3 nucleotides: TGTGCCAGCAGTAGGGGGATCTTTGAAGCTTTCTTT. It specifies CASSRGIFEAFF.

V gene TRBV5-1 combines with J gene TRBJ2-7; D possibly corresponds to TRBD1 (5 bases). The CDR3 totals 15 residues. Trimming cost V 0 bases and J 6 bases, with 16 bases left between them. Germline V lookup: CDR1 SGHRS, CDR2 YFSETQ. CDR3: CASSLGGHLSGEQYF. CDR3 nucleotides: TGCGCCAGCAGCTTGGGGGGCCACCTGTCGGGCGAGCAGTACTTC.

The V gene is TRBV28, the J gene TRBJ1-6; TRBD1 matches 7 bases. CDR1 MDHEN and CDR2 SYDVKM come from the germline V gene. The CDR3 contains 15 residues. The trim removed 6 bases at V and 10 bases at J, leaving 12 bases unmatched. CDR3 protein: CASSEPQTGSSPLHF. The CDR3 bases are TGTGCCAGCAGCGAACCGCAGACAGGGAGCTCACCCCTCCACTTT. The full variable domain, rest sourced from reference TRBV28 and TRBJ1-6, is DVKVTQSSRYLVKRTGEKVFLECVQDMDHENMFWYRQDPGLGLRLIYFSYDVKMKEKGDIPEGYSVSREKKERFSLILESASTNQTSMYLCASSEPQTGSSPLHFGNGTRLTVT.

The chain uses TRBV7-9 and TRBJ1-1, with a tentative D call TRBD1 (6 bases). The ends were cut back, 1 base at V and 3 bases at J, with 15 bases in the middle. The CDR3 is 16 residues long. The germline V gene encodes CDR1 SEHNR and CDR2 FQNEAQ (reference sequence). The CDR3 nucleotides are TGTGCCAGCAGCTTAGTAGGTACAGGGAGGGACACTGAAGCTTTCTTT. Amino acid sequence: CASSLVGTGRDTEAFF. The variable domain in full, completed from reference TRBV7-9 and TRBJ1-1, reads DTGVSQNPRHKITKRGQNVTFRCDPISEHNRLYWYRQTLGQGPEFLTYFQNEAQLEKSRLLSDRFSAERPKGSFSTLEIQRTEQGDSAMYLCASSLVGTGRDTEAFFGQGTRLTVV.

The chain joins TRBV5-1 to TRBJ1-4, with TRBD1 matching 7 bases. This CDR3 comprises 15 residues. The germline V gene encodes CDR1 SGHRS and CDR2 YFSETQ. The V gene end was trimmed by 4 bases and the J gene end by 3 bases; junction bases not matched to a gene: 6. The DNA of the CDR3 is TGCGCCAGCAGCATACAGGGGAAGTCTAATGAAAAACTGTTTTTT. As protein: CASSIQGKSNEKLFF.

This CDR3 reads CASSLGPMANVLTF. As DNA, the CDR3 is TGTGCCAGCAGCTTAGGCCCGATGGCCAACGTCCTGACTTTC. The V call is TRBV7-3, the J call TRBJ2-6, with no clear D. This CDR3 contains 14 residues. Germline V CDR1 and CDR2: SGHTA, FQGTGA. Trimming pared 2 bases from V and 6 bases from J, leaving 8 bases between.

This clone was picked up a small number of times. This chain joins TRBV28 and TRBJ1-4; tentatively, D is TRBD1 (5 bases). Germline V gives CDR1 MDHEN, CDR2 SYDVKM. The CDR3 has 14 residues. V lost 4 bases and J lost 5, with 11 bases in between. The CDR3 sequence is CASSSGGDNEKLFF. The DNA of the CDR3 is TGTGCCAGCAGTTCGGGGGGGGACAATGAAAAACTGTTTTTT.

The V gene is TRBV5-1, the J gene TRBJ1-1, with D maybe TRBD1 (6 bases). The V end lost 1 base, the J end lost 3 bases, and 10 bases lay between the germline ends. Looked up from germline, CDR1 is SGHRS and CDR2 is YFSETQ. The length of the CDR3 is 14 residues. CDR3 DNA sequence: TGCGCCAGCAGCTTGCGACCAGGGGACACTGAAGCTTTCTTT. Its protein is CASSLRPGDTEAFF.

The rearrangement links TRBV6-4 to TRBJ1-1, with a weak D call TRBD1 (6 bases). Germline V gene sequence: CDR1 MRHNA, CDR2 SNTAGT. The CDR3 is 13 residues long. The V end lost 5 bases, the J end lost 5 bases, and 12 bases lay between the germline ends. CDR3 region: CASSSTGQTEAFF. The DNA for the CDR3 is TGTGCCAGCAGTTCGACAGGACAAACTGAAGCTTTCTTT.

The V and J genes are TRBV5-6 and TRBJ1-1; 8 nucleotides align to TRBD1. The V and J ends lost 6 bases and 5 bases, in that order; junction bases with no gene match: 6. This CDR3 comprises 13 residues. Looked up from germline, CDR1 is SGHDT and CDR2 is YYEEEE. CDR3 nucleotide sequence: TGTGCCAGCAAGAGAAACAGGGGGACTGAAGCTTTCTTT. Protein sequence: CASKRNRGTEAFF.

The CDR3 region is CASSLGGGSNQPQHF. The CDR3 coding sequence is TGTGCCAGCAGCTTGGGGGGGGGATCCAATCAGCCCCAGCATTTT. The rearrangement links TRBV5-4 to TRBJ1-5; possible D gene TRBD1, 5 bases. Trimming stripped 0 bases from V and 3 bases from J, with 10 bases between. This CDR3 region has 15 residues. Germline-derived CDR1 and CDR2 are SGHNT and YYREEE (reference sequence).